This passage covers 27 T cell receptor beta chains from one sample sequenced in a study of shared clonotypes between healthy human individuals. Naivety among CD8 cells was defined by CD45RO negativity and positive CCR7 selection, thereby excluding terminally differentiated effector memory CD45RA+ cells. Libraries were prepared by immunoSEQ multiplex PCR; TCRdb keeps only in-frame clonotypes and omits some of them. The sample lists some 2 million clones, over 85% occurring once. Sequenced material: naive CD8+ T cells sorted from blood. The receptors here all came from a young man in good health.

CDR3 in DNA: TGTGCCAGCAGCTTGGGCGTTTCCGGCTACACCTTC. This encodes CASSLGVSGYTF. J is TRBJ1-2 and V is TRBV5-4, with unresolved D. Germline V gives CDR1 SGHNT, CDR2 YYREEE (reference sequence). With 0 bases removed from V and 8 bases from J, the gap between germline ends came to 8 bases. This CDR3 contains 12 residues.

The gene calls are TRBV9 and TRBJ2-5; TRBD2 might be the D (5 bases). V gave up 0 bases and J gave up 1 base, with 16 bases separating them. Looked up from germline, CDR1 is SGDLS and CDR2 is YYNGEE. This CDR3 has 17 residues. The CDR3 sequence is CASSVGEPWDPQETQYF. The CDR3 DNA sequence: TGTGCCAGCAGCGTAGGGGAGCCATGGGATCCCCAAGAGACCCAGTACTTC.

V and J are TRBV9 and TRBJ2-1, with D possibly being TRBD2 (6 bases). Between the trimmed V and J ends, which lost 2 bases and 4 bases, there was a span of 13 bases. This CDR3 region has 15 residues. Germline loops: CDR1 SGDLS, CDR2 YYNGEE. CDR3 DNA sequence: TGTGCCAGCAGCGTGGGCGGGATTTGGTACAATGAGCAGTTCTTC. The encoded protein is CASSVGGIWYNEQFF. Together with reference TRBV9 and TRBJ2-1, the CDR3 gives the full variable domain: DSGVTQTPKHLITATGQRVTLRCSPRSGDLSVYWYQQSLDQGLQFLIQYYNGEERAKGNILERFSAQQFPDLHSELNLSSLELGDSALYFCASSVGGIWYNEQFFGPGTRLTVL.

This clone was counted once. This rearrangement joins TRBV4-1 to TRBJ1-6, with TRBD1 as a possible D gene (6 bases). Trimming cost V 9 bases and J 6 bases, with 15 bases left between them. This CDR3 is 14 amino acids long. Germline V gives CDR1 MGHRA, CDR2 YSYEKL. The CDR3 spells CASTEGGSNSPLHF. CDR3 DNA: TGCGCCAGTACGGAGGGGGGTTCTAATTCACCCCTCCACTTT.

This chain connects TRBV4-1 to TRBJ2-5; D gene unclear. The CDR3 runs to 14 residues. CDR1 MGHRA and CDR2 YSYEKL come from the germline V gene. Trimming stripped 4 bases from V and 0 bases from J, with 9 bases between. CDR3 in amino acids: CASSLHRNQETQYF. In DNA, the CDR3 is TGCGCCAGCAGCCTACATAGGAACCAAGAGACCCAGTACTTC.

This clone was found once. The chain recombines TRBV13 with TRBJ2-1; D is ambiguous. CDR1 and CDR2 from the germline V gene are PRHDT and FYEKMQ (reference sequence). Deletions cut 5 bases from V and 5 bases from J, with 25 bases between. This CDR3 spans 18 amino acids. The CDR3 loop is CASSQTIGLVDVHNEQFF. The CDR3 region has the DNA TGTGCCAGCAGCCAGACCATCGGGCTAGTGGACGTCCACAATGAGCAGTTCTTC.

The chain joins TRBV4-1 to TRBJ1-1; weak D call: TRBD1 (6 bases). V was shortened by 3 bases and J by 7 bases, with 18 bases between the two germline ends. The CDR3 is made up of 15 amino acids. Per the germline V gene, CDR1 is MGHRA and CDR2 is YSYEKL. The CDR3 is CASSHRSGGGGEAFF. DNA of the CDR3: TGCGCCAGCAGCCACCGATCGGGAGGGGGAGGTGAAGCTTTCTTT.

CDR3 residues: CASSRAGSYEQYF. As DNA, the CDR3 is TGCGCCAGCAGCCGAGCAGGAAGCTACGAGCAGTACTTC. V usage is TRBV4-1 and J usage is TRBJ2-7; the D is unclear. The V end lost 4 bases, the J end lost 3 bases, and 10 bases lay between the germline ends. Germline V gives CDR1 MGHRA, CDR2 YSYEKL. The CDR3 sequence is 13 residues long.

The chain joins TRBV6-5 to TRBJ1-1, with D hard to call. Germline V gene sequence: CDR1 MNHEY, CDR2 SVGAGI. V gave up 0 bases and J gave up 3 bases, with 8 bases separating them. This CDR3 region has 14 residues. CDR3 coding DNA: TGTGCCAGCAGTTACTCGCTCGGAGACACTGAAGCTTTCTTT. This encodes CASSYSLGDTEAFF.

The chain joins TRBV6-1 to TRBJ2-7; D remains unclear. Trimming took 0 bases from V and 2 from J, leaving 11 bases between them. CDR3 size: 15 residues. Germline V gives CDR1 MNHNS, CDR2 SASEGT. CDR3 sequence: CASSEAIGRAYEQYF. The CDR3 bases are TGTGCCAGCAGTGAAGCGATAGGCAGAGCCTACGAGCAGTACTTC.

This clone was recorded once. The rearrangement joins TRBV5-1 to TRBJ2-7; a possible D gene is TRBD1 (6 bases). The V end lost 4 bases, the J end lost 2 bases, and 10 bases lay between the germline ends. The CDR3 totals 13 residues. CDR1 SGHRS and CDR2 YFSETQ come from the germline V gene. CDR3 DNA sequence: TGCGCCAGCAGCGTTCGACAGGCCTACGAGCAGTACTTC. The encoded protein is CASSVRQAYEQYF. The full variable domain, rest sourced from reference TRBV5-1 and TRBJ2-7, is KAGVTQTPRYLIKTRGQQVTLSCSPISGHRSVSWYQQTPGQGLQFLFEYFSETQRNKGNFPGRFSGRQFSNSRSEMNVSTLELGDSALYLCASSVRQAYEQYFGPGTRLTVT.

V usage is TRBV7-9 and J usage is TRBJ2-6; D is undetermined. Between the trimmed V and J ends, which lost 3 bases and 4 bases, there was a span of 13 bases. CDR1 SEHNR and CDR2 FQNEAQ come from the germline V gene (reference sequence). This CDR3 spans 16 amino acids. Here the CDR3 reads CASSFSTSSGANVLTF. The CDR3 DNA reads TGTGCCAGCAGCTTTTCCACCTCTTCGGGGGCCAACGTCCTGACTTTC.

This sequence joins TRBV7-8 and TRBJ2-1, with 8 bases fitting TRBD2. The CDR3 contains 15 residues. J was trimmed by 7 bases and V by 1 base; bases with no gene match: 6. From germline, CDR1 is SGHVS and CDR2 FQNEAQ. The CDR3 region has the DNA TGTGCCAGCAGCTTAGTCGGGGGGGCCTTTAATGAGCAGTTCTTC. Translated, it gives CASSLVGGAFNEQFF.

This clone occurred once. The CDR3 protein is CASSFLGTSTFLSEQYF. The CDR3 region has the DNA TGTGCCAGCAGTTTCTTAGGGACTAGCACTTTTCTTTCCGAGCAGTACTTC. This rearrangement joins TRBV27 to TRBJ2-7; the match to TRBD2 covers 9 bases. V was clipped by 3 bases and J by 6 bases; unmatched bases: 15. The V gene's germline CDR1 is MNHEY and CDR2 SMNVEV (reference sequence). There are 17 residues in the CDR3.

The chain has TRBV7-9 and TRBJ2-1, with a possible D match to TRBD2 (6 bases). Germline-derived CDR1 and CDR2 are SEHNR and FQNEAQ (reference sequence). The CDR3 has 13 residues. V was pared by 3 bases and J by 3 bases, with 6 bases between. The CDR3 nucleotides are TGTGCCAGCAGCTTGGGACTCTACAATGAGCAGTTCTTC. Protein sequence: CASSLGLYNEQFF.

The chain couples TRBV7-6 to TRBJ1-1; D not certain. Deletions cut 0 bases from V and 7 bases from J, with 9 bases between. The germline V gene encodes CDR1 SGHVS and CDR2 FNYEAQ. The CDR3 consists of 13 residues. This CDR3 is CASSLAGGDEAFF. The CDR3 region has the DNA TGTGCCAGCAGCTTAGCGGGCGGGGATGAAGCTTTCTTT.

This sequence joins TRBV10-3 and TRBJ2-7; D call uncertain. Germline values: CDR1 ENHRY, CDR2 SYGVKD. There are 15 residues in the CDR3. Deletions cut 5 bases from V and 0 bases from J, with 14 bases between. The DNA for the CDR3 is TGTGCCATCAGTCCCGGACGGATCAGCTCCTACGAGCAGTACTTC. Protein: CAISPGRISSYEQYF.

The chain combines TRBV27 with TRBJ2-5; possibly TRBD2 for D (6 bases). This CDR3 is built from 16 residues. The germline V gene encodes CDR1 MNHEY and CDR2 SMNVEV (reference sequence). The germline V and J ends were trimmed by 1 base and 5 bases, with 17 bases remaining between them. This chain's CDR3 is CASSLLYLGGGETQYF. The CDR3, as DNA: TGTGCCAGCAGTTTATTATATCTTGGCGGAGGGGAGACCCAGTACTTC.

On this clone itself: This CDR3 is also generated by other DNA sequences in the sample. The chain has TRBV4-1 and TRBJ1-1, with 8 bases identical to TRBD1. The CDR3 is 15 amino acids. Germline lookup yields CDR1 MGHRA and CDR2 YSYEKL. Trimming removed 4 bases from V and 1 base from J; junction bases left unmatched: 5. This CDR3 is CASSPRQGTNTEAFF. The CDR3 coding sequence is TGCGCCAGCAGCCCCCGACAGGGGACGAACACTGAAGCTTTCTTT.

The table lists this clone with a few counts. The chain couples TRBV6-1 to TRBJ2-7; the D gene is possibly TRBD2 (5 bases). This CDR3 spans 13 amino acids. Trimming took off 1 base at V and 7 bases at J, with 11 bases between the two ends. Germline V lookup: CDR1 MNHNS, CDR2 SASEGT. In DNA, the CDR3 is TGTGCCAGCAGTGAAGAGAGGGTTTTGGAGCAGTACTTC. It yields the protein CASSEERVLEQYF.

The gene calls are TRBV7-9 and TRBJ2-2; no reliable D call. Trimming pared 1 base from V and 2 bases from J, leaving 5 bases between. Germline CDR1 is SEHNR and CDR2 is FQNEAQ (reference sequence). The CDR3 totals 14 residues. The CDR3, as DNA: TGTGCCAGCAGCTTAGTCCATAACACCGGGGAGCTGTTTTTT. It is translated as CASSLVHNTGELFF. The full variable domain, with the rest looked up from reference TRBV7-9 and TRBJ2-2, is DTGVSQNPRHKITKRGQNVTFRCDPISEHNRLYWYRQTLGQGPEFLTYFQNEAQLEKSRLLSDRFSAERPKGSFSTLEIQRTEQGDSAMYLCASSLVHNTGELFFGEGSRLTVL.

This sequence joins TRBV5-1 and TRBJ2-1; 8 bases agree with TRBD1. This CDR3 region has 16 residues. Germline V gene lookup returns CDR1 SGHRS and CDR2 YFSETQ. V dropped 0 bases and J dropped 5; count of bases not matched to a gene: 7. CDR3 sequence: CASSLVAGGLDNEQFF. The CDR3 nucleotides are TGCGCCAGCAGCTTGGTGGCAGGGGGCTTGGACAATGAGCAGTTCTTC.

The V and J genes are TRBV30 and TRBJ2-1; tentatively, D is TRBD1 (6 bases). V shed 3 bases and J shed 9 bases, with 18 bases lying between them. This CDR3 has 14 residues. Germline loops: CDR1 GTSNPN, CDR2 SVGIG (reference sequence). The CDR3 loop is CAWSDRQVWGEQFF. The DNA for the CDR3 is TGTGCCTGGAGCGATAGACAGGTGTGGGGTGAGCAGTTCTTC.

CDR3 sequence (DNA): TGTGCCAGCAGCCCCCGTCGACAGGAAGCTTTCTTT. Protein sequence: CASSPRRQEAFF. This chain links TRBV28 with TRBJ1-1; possibly TRBD1 for D (5 bases). V dropped 6 bases and J dropped 8 bases, with 13 bases sitting between them. The CDR3 totals 12 residues. Germline V gene data show CDR1 as MDHEN and CDR2 as SYDVKM.

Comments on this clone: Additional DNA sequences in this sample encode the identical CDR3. The CDR3 reads CASSPPDRSYEQYF. CDR3 bases: TGTGCCAGCAGCCCTCCGGACAGGTCCTACGAGCAGTACTTC. The rearrangement links TRBV7-9 to TRBJ2-7; TRBD1 agrees at 7 bases. The germline V gene encodes CDR1 SEHNR and CDR2 FQNEAQ (reference sequence). With V trimmed by 5 bases and J by 1 base, 5 bases remained unmatched. The CDR3 extends over 14 amino acids.

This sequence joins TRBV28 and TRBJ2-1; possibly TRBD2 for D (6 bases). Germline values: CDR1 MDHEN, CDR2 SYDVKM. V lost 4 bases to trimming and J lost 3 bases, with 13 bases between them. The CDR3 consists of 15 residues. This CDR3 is CASSSRLVLYNEQFF. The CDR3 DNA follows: TGTGCCAGCAGTTCCCGACTAGTGCTCTACAATGAGCAGTTCTTC.

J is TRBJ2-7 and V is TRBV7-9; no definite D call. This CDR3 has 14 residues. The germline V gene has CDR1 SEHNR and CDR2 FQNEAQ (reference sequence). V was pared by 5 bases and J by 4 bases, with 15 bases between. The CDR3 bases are TGTGCCAGCAGCCACACGGTCACTTTTTACGAGCAGTACTTC. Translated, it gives CASSHTVTFYEQYF. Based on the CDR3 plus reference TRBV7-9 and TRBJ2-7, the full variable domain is DTGVSQNPRHKITKRGQNVTFRCDPISEHNRLYWYRQTLGQGPEFLTYFQNEAQLEKSRLLSDRFSAERPKGSFSTLEIQRTEQGDSAMYLCASSHTVTFYEQYFGPGTRLTVT.